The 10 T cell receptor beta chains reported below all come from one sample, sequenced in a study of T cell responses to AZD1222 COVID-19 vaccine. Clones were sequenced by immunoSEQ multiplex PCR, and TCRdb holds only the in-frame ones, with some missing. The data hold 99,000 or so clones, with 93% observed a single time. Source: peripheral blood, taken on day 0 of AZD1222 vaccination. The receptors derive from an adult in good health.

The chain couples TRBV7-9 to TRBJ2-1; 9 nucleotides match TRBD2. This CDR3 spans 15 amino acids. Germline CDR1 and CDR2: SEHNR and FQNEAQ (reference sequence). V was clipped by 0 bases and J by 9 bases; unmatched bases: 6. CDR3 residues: CASSLAGLASSEQFF. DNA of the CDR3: TGTGCCAGCAGCTTAGCGGGACTAGCCTCTAGTGAGCAGTTCTTC. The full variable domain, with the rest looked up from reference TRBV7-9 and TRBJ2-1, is DTGVSQNPRHKITKRGQNVTFRCDPISEHNRLYWYRQTLGQGPEFLTYFQNEAQLEKSRLLSDRFSAERPKGSFSTLEIQRTEQGDSAMYLCASSLAGLASSEQFFGPGTRLTVL.

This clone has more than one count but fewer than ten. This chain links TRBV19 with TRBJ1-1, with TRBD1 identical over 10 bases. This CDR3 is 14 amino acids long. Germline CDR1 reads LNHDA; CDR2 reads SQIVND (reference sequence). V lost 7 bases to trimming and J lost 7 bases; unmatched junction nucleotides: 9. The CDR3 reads CASKGTGVLYEAFF. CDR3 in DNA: TGTGCCAGTAAGGGGACAGGGGTCCTGTATGAAGCTTTCTTT.

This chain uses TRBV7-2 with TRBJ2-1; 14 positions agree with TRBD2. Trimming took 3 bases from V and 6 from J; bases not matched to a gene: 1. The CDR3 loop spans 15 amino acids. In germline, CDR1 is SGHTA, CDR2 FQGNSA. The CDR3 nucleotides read TGTGCCAGCAGCTTCGGACTAGCGGGAGGCAATGAGCAGTTCTTC. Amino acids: CASSFGLAGGNEQFF.

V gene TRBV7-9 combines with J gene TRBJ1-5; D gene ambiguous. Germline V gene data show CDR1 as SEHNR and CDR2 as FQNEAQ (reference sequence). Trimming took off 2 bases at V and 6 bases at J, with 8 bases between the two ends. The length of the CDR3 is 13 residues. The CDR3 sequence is CASSLIVGQPQHF. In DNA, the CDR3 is TGTGCCAGCAGCTTAATAGTTGGTCAGCCCCAGCATTTT.

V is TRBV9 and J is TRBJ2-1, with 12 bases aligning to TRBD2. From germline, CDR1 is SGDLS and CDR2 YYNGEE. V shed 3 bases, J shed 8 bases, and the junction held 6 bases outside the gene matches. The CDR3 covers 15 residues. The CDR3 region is CASSETSGSRDEQFF. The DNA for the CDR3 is TGTGCCAGCAGCGAGACTAGCGGGAGTCGGGATGAGCAGTTCTTC.

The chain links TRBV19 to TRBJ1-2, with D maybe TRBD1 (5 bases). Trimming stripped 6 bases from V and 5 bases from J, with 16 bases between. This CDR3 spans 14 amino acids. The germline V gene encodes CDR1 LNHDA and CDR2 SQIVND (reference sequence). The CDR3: CASSPTEGSYGYTF. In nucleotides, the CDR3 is TGTGCCAGTAGCCCGACAGAAGGGAGTTATGGCTACACCTTC.

CDR3 nucleotides: TGTGCCAGCAGCGTTGAAGGACTAGAAGTTTTGGATGAGCAGTTCTTC. Translated: CASSVEGLEVLDEQFF. The rearrangement links TRBV9 to TRBJ2-1; 7 nucleotides align to TRBD2. CDR1 and CDR2 (germline): SGDLS, YYNGEE. This CDR3 comprises 16 residues. With V trimmed by 2 bases and J by 8 bases, 13 bases remained unmatched.

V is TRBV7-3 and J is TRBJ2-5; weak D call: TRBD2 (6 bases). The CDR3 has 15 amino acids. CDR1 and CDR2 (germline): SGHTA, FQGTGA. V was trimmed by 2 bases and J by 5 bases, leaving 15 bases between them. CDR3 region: CASSLLGGVGETQYF. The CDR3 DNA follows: TGTGCCAGCAGCTTATTAGGAGGGGTCGGGGAGACCCAGTACTTC. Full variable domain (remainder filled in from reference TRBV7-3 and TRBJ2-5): GAGVSQTPSNKVTEKGKYVELRCDPISGHTALYWYRQSLGQGPEFLIYFQGTGAADDSGLPNDRFFAVRPEGSVSTLKIQRTERGDSAVYLCASSLLGGVGETQYFGPGTRLLVL.

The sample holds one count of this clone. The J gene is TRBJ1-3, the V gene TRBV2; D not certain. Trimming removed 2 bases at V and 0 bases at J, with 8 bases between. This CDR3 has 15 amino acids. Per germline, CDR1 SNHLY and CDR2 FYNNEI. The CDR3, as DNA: TGTGCCAGCAGTGAACGCACGGGCTCTGGAAACACCATATATTTT. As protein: CASSERTGSGNTIYF.

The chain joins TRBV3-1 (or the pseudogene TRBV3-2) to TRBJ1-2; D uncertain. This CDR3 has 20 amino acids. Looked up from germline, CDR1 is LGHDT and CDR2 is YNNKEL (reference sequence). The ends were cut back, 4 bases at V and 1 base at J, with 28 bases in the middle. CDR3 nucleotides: TGTGCCAGCAGCCCATACCCTTCGAGAGCAGACGTACTATTTAACTATGGCTACACCTTC. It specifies CASSPYPSRADVLFNYGYTF.